A single sample is the source of the 22 T cell receptor beta chains below, sequenced in a study of blood T cell repertoires in COVID-19. TCRdb's copy holds only in-frame clones and misses some; the assay was immunoSEQ multiplex PCR. The sample lists fewer than 200,000 clones, roughly four fifths seen once, with less than 15% in the top ten. Sequenced material: PBMCs or T cells enriched from blood (not recorded which). Source of these receptors: a middle-aged man who had recovered from COVID-19.

The chain combines TRBV5-1 with TRBJ1-6; no clear D gene. Germline CDR1 and CDR2: SGHRS and YFSETQ. Between the trimmed V and J ends, which lost 0 bases and 7 bases, there was a span of 8 bases. The CDR3 has 14 amino acids. The CDR3: CASSLALENSPLHF. The CDR3 DNA is TGCGCCAGCAGCTTGGCCTTGGAGAATTCACCCCTCCACTTT.

The chain has TRBV5-1 and TRBJ1-3, with 10 bases fitting TRBD1. Germline V gives CDR1 SGHRS, CDR2 YFSETQ. The CDR3 runs 15 residues. V shed 4 bases, J shed 2 bases, and the junction held 3 bases outside the gene matches. CDR3 protein: CASSMGQGPGNTIYF. The CDR3 DNA follows: TGCGCCAGCAGCATGGGACAGGGGCCTGGAAACACCATATATTTT.

The rearrangement links TRBV18 to TRBJ1-1; TRBD1 aligns across 7 bases. This CDR3 region has 13 residues. Germline V CDR1 and CDR2: KGHSH, LQKENI. Trimming cost V 4 bases and J 6 bases; bases outside gene matches: 5. CDR3 DNA: TGTGCCAGCTCACAAACGGGACAGCCTGAAGCTTTCTTT. Protein product: CASSQTGQPEAFF.

The chain uses TRBV28 and TRBJ1-5; unclear D gene. The CDR3 loop spans 11 amino acids. Germline V CDR1 and CDR2: MDHEN, SYDVKM. Between the trimmed V and J ends, which lost 6 bases and 8 bases, there was a span of 8 bases. For the CDR3, the DNA is TGTGCCAGCAGGACCCGGGAGCCCCAGCATTTT. Translation gives CASRTREPQHF.

The chain employs TRBV23-1 and TRBJ1-5; possible D gene TRBD1, 5 bases. TRBV23-1 is filed as an ORF, its function uncertain. The CDR3 totals 12 residues. The V end was cut by 6 bases, the J end by 6 bases, with 9 bases between. CDR3 DNA sequence: TGCGCCAGCAGCCAGGGTATTCAGCCCCAGCATTTT. Translated: CASSQGIQPQHF.

The chain recombines TRBV29-1 with TRBJ1-3, with 7 nucleotides matching TRBD1. The CDR3 runs to 14 residues. The J segment lost 0 bases and the V segment lost 7 bases, leaving 6 bases of the junction unmatched. CDR1 and CDR2 (germline): SQVTM, ANQGSEA. The CDR3 DNA sequence: TGCAGCGCAGGGGACAGCCGCTCTGGAAACACCATATATTTT. Its translation is CSAGDSRSGNTIYF.

This rearrangement joins TRBV10-3 to TRBJ2-3; D perhaps matches TRBD1 (6 bases). The CDR3 has 14 residues. Germline V CDR1 and CDR2: ENHRY, SYGVKD. V was clipped by 2 bases and J by 0 bases, with 6 bases between them. The CDR3 DNA follows: TGTGCCATCAGTGAGGGACAGAGCACAGATACGCAGTATTTT. Encoded protein: CAISEGQSTDTQYF.

The chain joins TRBV3-1 (or the pseudogene TRBV3-2) to TRBJ1-6, with D possibly being TRBD1 (6 bases). The CDR3 consists of 15 residues. The ends were cut back, 2 bases at V and 6 bases at J, with 11 bases in the middle. Germline loops: CDR1 LGHDT, CDR2 YNNKEL (reference sequence). CDR3 in amino acids: CASSQQGRGNSPLHF. CDR3 nucleotides: TGTGCCAGCAGCCAACAGGGGCGCGGTAATTCACCCCTCCACTTT.

The chain carries TRBV7-9 and TRBJ1-1, with a tentative D call TRBD1 (6 bases). Germline CDR1 is SEHNR and CDR2 is FQNEAQ (reference sequence). The CDR3 covers 14 residues. V shed 7 bases and J shed 1 base, with 13 bases lying between them. The CDR3 nucleotides are TGTGCCAGCACCTCACAGGGTAGGAACACTGAAGCTTTCTTT. Residues: CASTSQGRNTEAFF.

The chain recombines TRBV3-1 (or the pseudogene TRBV3-2) with TRBJ2-7; 11 bases line up with TRBD2. From germline, CDR1 is LGHDT and CDR2 YNNKEL (reference sequence). V dropped 4 bases and J dropped 7; count of bases not matched to a gene: 9. This CDR3 has 15 amino acids. For the CDR3, the DNA is TGTGCCAGCAGCCCCAGACTAGCGGGGTCCGGTGAGCAGTACTTC. This sequence encodes CASSPRLAGSGEQYF.

This chain uses TRBV11-2 with TRBJ2-7, with TRBD1 identical over 8 bases. Germline V gene data show CDR1 as SGHAT and CDR2 as FQNNGV. J was trimmed by 1 base and V by 4 bases; bases with no gene match: 9. The CDR3 extends over 16 amino acids. CDR3 amino acids: CASSSAGTGLSYEQYF. CDR3 sequence (DNA): TGTGCCAGCAGCTCGGCCGGGACAGGACTTTCCTACGAGCAGTACTTC.

The chain combines TRBV2 with TRBJ1-1; 8 bases line up with TRBD1. This CDR3 has 13 residues. Germline V gene lookup returns CDR1 SNHLY and CDR2 FYNNEI. V was clipped by 11 bases and J by 1 base; unmatched bases: 6. The CDR3 coding sequence is TGTGCCTCGGGGGGACAGGCGAACACTGAAGCTTTCTTT. Translation: CASGGQANTEAFF.

The gene calls are TRBV11-2 and TRBJ2-3; D remains ambiguous. CDR1 is SGHAT, CDR2 FQNNGV, per germline. CDR3 length: 14 amino acids. V dropped 2 bases and J dropped 5 bases, with 11 bases sitting between them. The CDR3 spells CASSLFGEIDTQYF. CDR3 nucleotides: TGTGCCAGCAGCTTATTTGGTGAGATAGATACGCAGTATTTT.

The chain uses TRBV7-2 and TRBJ2-5; D gene unclear. CDR1 and CDR2 from the germline V gene are SGHTA and FQGNSA. The CDR3 has 12 amino acids. V lost 0 bases, J lost 5 bases, and 4 bases lay in between. CDR3 sequence: CASSLARETQYF. The CDR3 coding sequence is TGTGCCAGCAGCTTAGCGCGGGAGACCCAGTACTTC. Combining the CDR3 with reference TRBV7-2 and TRBJ2-5 gives the whole variable domain GAGVSQSPSNKVTEKGKDVELRCDPISGHTALYWYRQSLGQGLEFLIYFQGNSAPDKSGLPSDRFSAERTGGSVSTLTIQRTQQEDSAVYLCASSLARETQYFGPGTRLLVL.

The chain employs TRBV3-1 (or the pseudogene TRBV3-2) and TRBJ1-6; the match to TRBD1 covers 8 bases. From germline, CDR1 is LGHDT and CDR2 YNNKEL (reference sequence). After removal of 0 bases from V and 10 bases from J, the junction contained 8 bases not matched to a gene. The CDR3 length is 16 residues. The CDR3 DNA follows: TGTGCCAGCAGCCAAGATACAGGGGGAAGTGGATCACCCCTCCACTTT. This translates into CASSQDTGGSGSPLHF.

V usage is TRBV15 and J usage is TRBJ1-4, with 7 positions matching TRBD1. Germline CDR1 LNHNV, CDR2 YYDKDF (reference sequence). Trimming at V came to 3 bases and at J to 8 bases, leaving 9 bases not matched to a gene. The CDR3 contains 15 residues. CDR3 amino acids: CATSSLVDRVEKLFF. DNA of the CDR3: TGTGCCACCAGCAGCCTTGTAGACAGGGTGGAAAAACTGTTTTTT.

V and J are TRBV4-2 and TRBJ2-3, with a tentative D call TRBD2 (5 bases). Germline V gives CDR1 LGHNA, CDR2 YNFKEQ. Trimming left V 2 bases short and J 3 bases short, with 12 bases between. This CDR3 region has 15 residues. The CDR3 DNA reads as TGTGCCAGCAGCCAAAGACGGGGTCTAACAGATACGCAGTATTTT. It codes for CASSQRRGLTDTQYF.

The chain joins TRBV28 to TRBJ1-2; 7 nucleotides align to TRBD1. Germline V gene sequence: CDR1 MDHEN, CDR2 SYDVKM. The trim removed 8 bases at V and 4 bases at J, leaving 7 bases unmatched. The CDR3 has 13 residues. The CDR3 region is CASVGTDRYGYTF. CDR3 DNA sequence: TGTGCCAGCGTCGGGACAGATCGCTATGGCTACACCTTC.

The chain is built from TRBV24-1 and TRBJ2-2; tentatively, D is TRBD1 (6 bases). V lost 9 bases to trimming and J lost 4 bases, with 17 bases between them. CDR1 is KGHDR, CDR2 SFDVKD, per germline. CDR3 length equals 15 residues. The CDR3 sequence: CATGQGQSLTGELFF. The CDR3 DNA is TGTGCCACCGGCCAAGGACAGTCACTCACCGGGGAGCTGTTTTTT.

The chain carries TRBV3-1 (or the pseudogene TRBV3-2) and TRBJ1-4; D remains ambiguous. The CDR3 length is 12 residues. CDR1 is LGHDT, CDR2 YNNKEL, per germline (reference sequence). V dropped 8 bases and J dropped 8 bases, with 12 bases sitting between them. CDR3 nucleotides: TGTGCCAGCGGGCAGCATCAGGAAAAACTGTTTTTT. Translating it yields CASGQHQEKLFF.

The J gene is TRBJ2-3, the V gene TRBV2; D call uncertain. Germline CDR1 SNHLY, CDR2 FYNNEI. There are 12 residues in the CDR3. V shed 5 bases and J shed 4 bases, with 7 bases lying between them. The CDR3 DNA follows: TGTGCCAGCAGTTCTCTAGCAGATACGCAGTATTTT. Translated: CASSSLADTQYF.

This clone occurred a few times. One junction end does not reproduce the germline sequence, and a read error may be involved. The J gene is TRBJ2-7, the V gene TRBV7-7; D possibly corresponds to TRBD1 (5 bases). Germline assignment: CDR1 SSHAT and CDR2 FNYEAQ (reference sequence). CDR3 length equals 15 residues. CDR3: CASSLVGRARNEQYF. The CDR3 DNA reads as TGTGCTAGCAGCTTAGTAGGCAGGGCTAGGAACGAGCAGTACTTC.